A single sample gave rise to the 27 T cell receptor beta chains below, sequenced in a study of T cell responses to AZD1222 COVID-19 vaccine. The method was immunoSEQ multiplex PCR; TCRdb's version includes in-frame clones alone and lacks a portion of them. This table has 180,000 or so clones, around nine tenths appearing once. The sample was peripheral blood, taken 28 days after the second AZD1222 dose. The receptors derive from an adult who received the AZD1222 COVID-19 vaccine.

V is TRBV27 and J is TRBJ1-6, with D perhaps TRBD1 (5 bases). Germline CDR1 MNHEY, CDR2 SMNVEV (reference sequence). The CDR3 sequence is 16 residues long. Trimming took off 2 bases at V and 7 bases at J, with 15 bases between the two ends. In DNA form, the CDR3 reads TGTGCCAGCAGTTTAGCCATACAGGTGCCGAATTCACCCCTCCACTTT. Protein sequence: CASSLAIQVPNSPLHF.

The rearrangement uses TRBV6-6 and TRBJ1-2, with D possibly being TRBD1 (5 bases). The CDR3 length is 14 residues. Germline loops: CDR1 MNHNY, CDR2 SVGAGI (reference sequence). V lost 5 bases and J lost 5, with 15 bases in between. In DNA form, the CDR3 reads TGTGCCAGCAGTCCCACGATCCGGGGGTATGGCTACACCTTC. As protein: CASSPTIRGYGYTF.

Points on this clone: Other DNA sequences in the same sample also yield this CDR3. The CDR3 is CASSPPNIQETQYF. Here the CDR3 DNA reads TGTGCCAGCTCACCACCGAACATACAAGAGACCCAGTACTTC. The chain couples TRBV18 to TRBJ2-5; D unclear. The V end lost 0 bases, the J end lost 2 bases, and 7 bases lay between the germline ends. The CDR3 runs 14 residues. Germline V gene data show CDR1 as KGHSH and CDR2 as LQKENI.

V and J are TRBV29-1 and TRBJ1-4; D may be TRBD1 (5 bases). There are 12 residues in the CDR3. CDR1 SQVTM and CDR2 ANQGSEA come from the germline V gene. With 7 bases removed from V and 3 bases from J, the gap between germline ends came to 9 bases. The CDR3 region has the DNA TGCAGCGGGCAGGGCCCTAATGAAAAACTGTTTTTT. It translates to CSGQGPNEKLFF.

The chain combines TRBV21-1 with TRBJ2-7; the table's D call of TRBD1 was not tested on the DNA. TRBV21-1 corresponds to a pseudogene. This CDR3 region has 14 residues. CDR3 sequence (DNA): TGTGCCACTCCCGGGACAGGGAACTCCTACGAGCAGTACTTC. Amino acids: CATPGTGNSYEQYF.

The chain combines TRBV2 with TRBJ2-2, with 8 bases that match TRBD1. Germline CDR1 and CDR2: SNHLY and FYNNEI. The CDR3 runs 14 residues. J gave up 7 bases and V 4 bases, and 5 bases lay outside the gene matches. The CDR3 nucleotides are TGTGCCAGCAGTGTGGCACAGGGGGACGGGGAGCTGTTTTTT. It specifies CASSVAQGDGELFF.

The chain carries TRBV6-6 and TRBJ2-3; no reliable D call. V was clipped by 0 bases and J by 2 bases, with 12 bases between them. The germline gives CDR1 MNHNY, CDR2 SVGAGI (reference sequence). This CDR3 is built from 16 residues. The CDR3 reads CASSYSWGGDTDTQYF. The CDR3 nucleotides read TGTGCCAGCAGTTACTCATGGGGTGGGGACACAGATACGCAGTATTTT.

The genes are TRBV7-3 and TRBJ2-5; 14 positions match TRBD2. J gave up 4 bases and V 2 bases, and 3 bases lay outside the gene matches. Per germline, CDR1 SGHTA and CDR2 FQGTGA. The CDR3 runs to 16 residues. The CDR3 DNA reads as TGTGCCAGCAGCTTAGGGGGACTAGCGGGAGTAGAGACCCAGTACTTC. Translation gives CASSLGGLAGVETQYF.

V usage is TRBV9 and J usage is TRBJ2-3, with TRBD1 identical over 7 bases. The CDR3 loop spans 14 amino acids. Germline CDR1 is SGDLS and CDR2 is YYNGEE. V was pared by 3 bases and J by 2 bases, with 3 bases of the junction left unmatched. Here the CDR3 reads CASSDDRVTDTQYF. CDR3 sequence (DNA): TGTGCCAGCAGCGACGACAGGGTCACAGATACGCAGTATTTT.

This clone showed up just a few times. The chain carries TRBV19 and TRBJ2-7, with TRBD2 as a possible D gene (6 bases). The germline gives CDR1 LNHDA, CDR2 SQIVND (reference sequence). The CDR3 has 15 residues. V lost 5 bases and J 5 bases, leaving 19 bases between the germline ends. Here the CDR3 reads CASSALLGGAHEQYF. CDR3 DNA sequence: TGTGCCAGTAGTGCTTTACTGGGCGGGGCGCACGAGCAGTACTTC.

J is TRBJ1-5 and V is TRBV18, with unresolved D. Per the germline V gene, CDR1 is KGHSH and CDR2 is LQKENI. The CDR3 is 17 amino acids. Trimming left V 8 bases short and J 1 base short, with 21 bases between. In DNA, the CDR3 is TGTGCCAGCGCGAAGGCCTGGGAGGGTGCGAGCAATCAGCCCCAGCATTTT. It translates to CASAKAWEGASNQPQHF.

The gene calls are TRBV24-1 and TRBJ2-1, with 9 bases aligning to TRBD2. CDR1 KGHDR and CDR2 SFDVKD come from the germline V gene. With V trimmed by 3 bases and J by 5 bases, 4 bases remained unmatched. The CDR3 has 15 residues. The CDR3 DNA reads as TGTGCCACCAGTGATGCGCTAGCGGGGCACAATGAGCAGTTCTTC. Its translation is CATSDALAGHNEQFF.

The chain carries TRBV25-1 and TRBJ1-1, with unresolved D. There are 14 residues in the CDR3. Trimming stripped 0 bases from V and 2 bases from J, with 7 bases between. Germline CDR1 and CDR2: MGHDK and SYGVNS. The CDR3 DNA follows: TGTGCCAGCAGTGAATATGGGCAAAACACTGAAGCTTTCTTT. Its translation is CASSEYGQNTEAFF.

The sample holds one count of this clone. The chain has TRBV27 and TRBJ2-3, with D possibly being TRBD2 (5 bases). Trimming pared 6 bases from V and 1 base from J, leaving 14 bases between. The CDR3 is 15 amino acids. CDR1 MNHEY and CDR2 SMNVEV come from the germline V gene (reference sequence). Here the CDR3 reads CASRGLEAGTDTQYF. In nucleotides, the CDR3 is TGTGCCAGCAGGGGCCTGGAGGCGGGCACAGATACGCAGTATTTT.

This clone was seen only once. The chain is built from TRBV6-2 or TRBV6-3 and TRBJ2-3, with 9 positions matching TRBD1. V shed 3 bases and J 2 bases; nucleotides not matched to a gene: 3. Germline V gene sequence: CDR1 MNHEY, CDR2 SVGEGT. The CDR3 is made up of 15 amino acids. CDR3 protein: CASSYGTGNTDTQYF. The CDR3 nucleotides are TGTGCCAGCAGTTATGGGACAGGGAACACAGATACGCAGTATTTT.

V gene TRBV7-2 combines with J gene TRBJ2-1; 10 bases are shared with TRBD2. The CDR3 has 14 residues. Per germline, CDR1 SGHTA and CDR2 FQGNSA. With V trimmed by 0 bases and J by 16 bases, 9 bases remained unmatched. CDR3 bases: TGTGCCAGCAGCTTAGCGCCGCTAGCGGGAGAGTATTTCTTC. This sequence encodes CASSLAPLAGEYFF. Full variable domain (outside the CDR3, taken from reference TRBV7-2 and TRBJ2-1): GAGVSQSPSNKVTEKGKDVELRCDPISGHTALYWYRQSLGQGLEFLIYFQGNSAPDKSGLPSDRFSAERTGGSVSTLTIQRTQQEDSAVYLCASSLAPLAGEYFFGPGTRLTVL.

The rearrangement joins TRBV15 to TRBJ2-7; 8 nucleotides align to TRBD1. V lost 0 bases, J lost 4 bases, and 2 bases stayed unmatched. Germline CDR1 reads LNHNV; CDR2 reads YYDKDF (reference sequence). The CDR3 is 14 amino acids. For the CDR3, the DNA is TGTGCCACCAGCAGAGACAGGGGGCGGTACGAGCAGTACTTC. It yields the protein CATSRDRGRYEQYF.

This clone occurred a few times. The chain has TRBV14 and TRBJ2-1; 13 bases fit TRBD2. V dropped 4 bases and J dropped 9; count of bases not matched to a gene: 3. This CDR3 has 14 amino acids. Germline CDR1 reads SGHDN; CDR2 reads FVKESK. This chain's CDR3 is CASSPRTSGSEQFF. The CDR3 DNA reads TGTGCCAGCAGCCCGAGGACTAGCGGGAGTGAGCAGTTCTTC.

This clone showed up just once. The chain recombines TRBV6-2 or TRBV6-3 with TRBJ2-7; 12 bases match TRBD2. The germline V gene has CDR1 MNHEY and CDR2 SVGEGT. V lost 4 bases, J lost 4 bases, and 5 bases stayed unmatched. The CDR3 runs 15 residues. The CDR3 sequence is CASSSKTSGSYEQYF. The CDR3 DNA is TGTGCCAGCAGTTCAAAGACTAGCGGGAGTTACGAGCAGTACTTC.

This chain links TRBV7-9 with TRBJ2-7; D might be TRBD1 or TRBD2, each matching 5 bases. The germline gives CDR1 SEHNR, CDR2 FQNEAQ (reference sequence). With 0 bases removed from V and 6 bases from J, the gap between germline ends came to 15 bases. The CDR3 has 15 residues. CDR3 protein: CASSLAGSAGSEQYF. The DNA of the CDR3 is TGTGCCAGCAGCTTAGCGGGAAGCGCAGGGAGCGAGCAGTACTTC.

The chain joins TRBV28 to TRBJ2-1, with D tentatively TRBD1 or TRBD2 (5 bases each). The V gene lost 5 bases and the J gene lost 2 bases, with 13 bases spanning the gap. This CDR3 contains 15 residues. From germline, CDR1 is MDHEN and CDR2 SYDVKM. The CDR3: CASSQTGDAYNEQFF. The CDR3 DNA reads TGTGCCAGCAGTCAAACCGGGGACGCCTACAATGAGCAGTTCTTC.

The gene calls are TRBV5-1 and TRBJ2-2, with TRBD2 matching 11 bases. V dropped 0 bases and J dropped 3; count of bases not matched to a gene: 1. CDR1 is SGHRS and CDR2 is YFSETQ in the germline V gene. The CDR3 covers 16 residues. CDR3 residues: CASSLELAGDTGELFF. The CDR3 DNA reads TGCGCCAGCAGCTTGGAACTAGCGGGAGACACCGGGGAGCTGTTTTTT.

This chain uses TRBV23-1 with TRBJ2-7; D ambiguous. TRBV23-1 is an ORF, and what it does is uncertain. Trimming cost V 0 bases and J 5 bases, with 8 bases left between them. CDR3 length: 13 amino acids. Here the CDR3 reads CASSQSKVDEQYF. CDR3 DNA sequence: TGCGCCAGCAGTCAATCTAAGGTGGACGAGCAGTACTTC.

This chain joins TRBV28 and TRBJ1-5; 11 positions match TRBD1. The CDR3 runs to 19 residues. V lost 6 bases and J lost 4; bases outside the gene matches: 17. CDR1 and CDR2 from the germline V gene are MDHEN and SYDVKM. CDR3 loop: CASRGLLPGTGGKNQPQHF. The CDR3 bases are TGTGCCAGCAGAGGTTTGTTGCCCGGGACAGGGGGGAAAAATCAGCCCCAGCATTTT.

The gene calls are TRBV13 and TRBJ2-5; 9 bases map to TRBD1. This CDR3 comprises 15 residues. Germline V lookup: CDR1 PRHDT, CDR2 FYEKMQ (reference sequence). V lost 0 bases, J lost 4 bases, and 3 bases stayed unmatched. CDR3 amino acids: CASSLGTGGPETQYF. CDR3 coding DNA: TGTGCCAGCAGCTTAGGTACAGGGGGCCCAGAGACCCAGTACTTC.

This chain joins TRBV3-1 (or the pseudogene TRBV3-2) and TRBJ1-1; D is possibly TRBD1 (6 bases). This CDR3 has 14 residues. Looked up from germline, CDR1 is LGHDT and CDR2 is YNNKEL (reference sequence). The V end lost 1 base, the J end lost 5 bases, and 11 bases lay between the germline ends. The CDR3 protein is CASSQVNRETEAFF. CDR3 DNA sequence: TGTGCCAGCAGCCAAGTCAACAGGGAGACTGAAGCTTTCTTT.

This clone has just a few counts. The chain employs TRBV10-1 and TRBJ2-7; TRBD2 matches at 7 bases. Unmatched junction bases numbered 22, after V lost 0 bases and J lost 2 bases. This CDR3 has 21 residues. CDR1 WNHNN and CDR2 SYGVQD come from the germline V gene (reference sequence). The CDR3 DNA follows: TGCGCCAGCAGTGAGTCCCTTTTCGGGGAGGGATGTAGGACGCTTGCCTACGAGCAGTACTTC. It encodes CASSESLFGEGCRTLAYEQYF.